Listed below are T cell receptor beta chains from one sample, sequenced in a study of beta chain features in type 1 diabetes. Libraries were prepared by immunoSEQ multiplex PCR; TCRdb keeps only in-frame clonotypes and omits some of them. The repertoire has about 350,000 clones, 20% of them found once; the top ten carry around 0.04%. Sequences were obtained from naive CD4+ T cells from blood. Receptors originate from a woman under 30 in good health. The CDR3 runs from the conserved cysteine through the conserved F or W. A D gene is named only where the DNA matches it firmly. Clone size is given for some rows only: seen once, a few or many times, or a class if the clone is expanded.

clone_size j_call v_call d_call cdr3_nt cdr3_aa
few TRBJ2-2 TRBV29-1 NA TGCAGCGTTGCAGGAGGCACCGGGGAGCTGTTTTTT CSVAGGTGELFF
few TRBJ2-2 TRBV2 NA TGTGCCAGCAGAGAGTTAACCGGGGAGCTGTTTTTT CASRELTGELFF
NA TRBJ1-2 TRBV30 NA TGTGCCTGGAGTACCCGGGTTGAGGGGGATGAGGGCTACACCTTC CAWSTRVEGDEGYTF
NA TRBJ1-2 TRBV10-3 NA TGTGCCATCAGTTTACAAACAGGGACCGGAGACTATGGCTACACCTTC CAISLQTGTGDYGYTF
few TRBJ1-2 TRBV5-1 NA TGCGCCAGCAGCGCAGCCGGGACTAGCGGTGGCTACACCTTC CASSAAGTSGGYTF
NA TRBJ2-3 TRBV9 TRBD1 TGTGCCAGCAGCGTGGACAGGCCCACAGATACGCAGTATTTT CASSVDRPTDTQYF
NA TRBJ2-2 TRBV9 NA TGTGCCAGCAGCCCTCAGCTGGGGGAGGCGGCCGGGGAGCTGTTTTTT CASSPQLGEAAGELFF
few TRBJ2-4 TRBV19 TRBD2 TGTGCCAGTCGCGGACCGGGGGGGACCAAAAACATTCAGTACTTC CASRGPGGTKNIQYF
few TRBJ2-3 TRBV4-3 NA TGCGCCAGCAGCCTCCTGGGGCAGGCTCCTACAGATACGCAGTATTTT CASSLLGQAPTDTQYF
few TRBJ2-1 TRBV5-4 NA TGTGCCAGCAGCTTGGAGGGGGGACAGAATTACAATGAGCAGTTCTTC CASSLEGGQNYNEQFF
NA TRBJ2-3 TRBV2 NA TGTGCCAGCAGCCACGGGGAGGACTACCGTCGGGATACGCAGTATTTT CASSHGEDYRRDTQYF
NA TRBJ1-2 TRBV2 NA TGTGCCAGCAGTGAGGAGGTTTTGAACTATGGCTACACCTTC CASSEEVLNYGYTF
NA TRBJ2-1 TRBV7-9 TRBD1 TGTGCCAGCAGTATCGGACAGGAGGCATACAATGAGCAGTTCTTC CASSIGQEAYNEQFF
NA TRBJ2-7 TRBV19 NA TGTGCCAGTAGCTCCCCCGGGAGATCCTACGAGCAGTACTTC CASSSPGRSYEQYF
NA TRBJ2-1 TRBV7-2 NA TGTGCCAGCAGCATGACCGGGGTCATGGGCAATGAGCAGTTCTTC CASSMTGVMGNEQFF
NA TRBJ2-7 TRBV7-9 TRBD1 TGTGCCAGCAGCTTAGCCTCCGGGACAGGGGGCGACGAGCAGTACTTC CASSLASGTGGDEQYF
NA TRBJ1-2 TRBV29-1 NA TGCAGCGTCCCACAGGGTAACTATGGCTACACCTTC CSVPQGNYGYTF